Reported below is one T cell receptor (beta chain). This record comes from a study of blood T cell repertoires in COVID-19. Study-wide context: Samples of COVID-19 (acute and convalescent) were obtained from the United States, Italy and Spain. Sample material is recorded as cDNA or gDNA derived from T cells, B-cell-depleted T cells, or PBMCs.

Germline CDR1 and CDR2: LGHNT and FRNRAP. V lost 5 bases to trimming and J lost 5 bases, with 9 bases between them. The CDR3 loop spans 12 amino acids. In the study's own analysis: Amplification of reference gene primers was used by the study to estimate nucleated cell counts. Assay: immunoSEQ multiplex PCR; the TCRdb copy retains only in-frame clones and omits some. That table is the source of V, J and clone size, and D and trimming were worked out from the DNA. The profile shows around 130,000 clones, almost 85% of them singletons. This chain connects TRBV12-5 to TRBJ1-1; D remains unclear. Sequencing was performed on peripheral blood. The TCR sequence derives from a man between 60 and 75 years old with acute or convalescent COVID-19. For the CDR3, the DNA is TGTGCTAGTGGTCCGGGGAGAACTGAAGCTTTCTTT. This encodes CASGPGRTEAFF.